These T cell receptor beta chains were read from a single sample in a study of blood T cell repertoires in COVID-19. TCRdb keeps only in-frame clones here, not all; method: immunoSEQ multiplex PCR. This sample has about 230,000 clones, with about nine tenths found just once. The sample taken for sequencing was peripheral blood. These TCRs come from a man over 45 with COVID-19, enrolled during active disease. The CDR3 runs from the conserved cysteine through the conserved F or W. Fields, in order: clone size, J gene, V gene, D gene, CDR3 DNA, CDR3 protein. The D gene is left open where the match is weak. Size is omitted from some rows. Given values are once, few, many or a class for expanded clones.

>NA|TRBJ2-3|TRBV24-1|NA
TGTGCCACCAGTGACAAAATCGGTGATACGCAGTATTTT
CATSDKIGDTQYF
>NA|TRBJ2-1|TRBV28|NA
TGTGCCAGCAGTTTGTCCGATCTGGAGGGTGAGCAGTTCTTC
CASSLSDLEGEQFF
>few|TRBJ1-1|TRBV11-2|NA
TGTGCCAGCAGACCGTTTGCGGGAGACACTGAAGCTTTCTTT
CASRPFAGDTEAFF
>NA|TRBJ2-7|TRBV6-6|NA
TGTGCCAGCAGTTACTCGTATCGGGAGAACGAGCAGTACTTC
CASSYSYRENEQYF
>NA|TRBJ2-1|TRBV5-4|TRBD1
TGTGCCAGCAGCTGGAGGGGACAGGGGTTTGATGAGCAGTTCTTC
CASSWRGQGFDEQFF
>once|TRBJ1-2|TRBV3-1/TRBV3-2|NA
TGTGCCAGCAGCCAAGATGAGGGTAACTATGGCTACACCTTC
CASSQDEGNYGYTF
>NA|TRBJ2-7|TRBV9|NA
TGTGCCAGCAGCGTAGCCGCAGTCGCCTCCTACGAGCAGTACTTC
CASSVAAVASYEQYF
>NA|TRBJ2-7|TRBV19|TRBD2
TGTGCCAGTAGTAGGACTAGCGGAACCTATGAGCAGTACTTC
CASSRTSGTYEQYF
>NA|TRBJ1-1|TRBV5-1|TRBD1
TGCGCCAGCAGCTTGGGTAACAGGGGGCAGGGTGAAGCTTTCTTT
CASSLGNRGQGEAFF
>NA|TRBJ1-2|TRBV24-1|NA
TGTGCCCCCAGGGTTACACCCTGTCCTAACTATGGCTACACCTTC
CAPRVTPCPNYGYTF
>NA|TRBJ1-1|TRBV27|NA
TGTGCCAGCAGTATGGGACAGAACACTGAAGCTTTCTTT
CASSMGQNTEAFF
>NA|TRBJ2-2|TRBV6-4|NA
TGTGCCAGCAGTGACACGATGCTAGGGGAGCTGTTTTTT
CASSDTMLGELFF
>NA|TRBJ2-5|TRBV18|NA
TGTGCCAGCTCACCAAGGGGATTGTTTGAAGAGACCCAGTACTTC
CASSPRGLFEETQYF
>few|TRBJ2-6|TRBV10-2|NA
TGCGCCAGCAGTGAGCTTCAGGGGTCTGGGGCCAACGTCCTGACTTTC
CASSELQGSGANVLTF
>NA|TRBJ2-1|TRBV19|TRBD1
TGTGCCAGTAGTATCAGCGCGACAGGGGCGAACTACAATGAGCAGTTCTTC
CASSISATGANYNEQFF
>NA|TRBJ2-7|TRBV3-1/TRBV3-2|TRBD1
TGTGCCAGCAGTACAACCGGGACAGAATACGAGCAGTACTTC
CASSTTGTEYEQYF
>NA|TRBJ1-1|TRBV30|TRBD1
TGTGCCTGGGCCCACGGGACAGCGAACACTGAAGCTTTCTTT
CAWAHGTANTEAFF
>NA|TRBJ2-3|TRBV18|TRBD2
TGTGCCAGCTCCCAGACTAGCGGGGGCACAGATACGCAGTATTTT
CASSQTSGGTDTQYF
>NA|TRBJ1-3|TRBV19|TRBD1
TGTGCCAGTAGCCGACAGGGTCAGGCTGGAAACACCATATATTTT
CASSRQGQAGNTIYF
>NA|TRBJ1-3|TRBV15|NA
TGTGCCACCAGCTTCGAACAGGGAGCTGGAAACACCATATATTTT
CATSFEQGAGNTIYF
>NA|TRBJ2-3|TRBV5-1|TRBD1
TGCGCCAGCAGCTCGTCGACAGGGGGTGCGAGCACAGATACGCAGTATTTT
CASSSSTGGASTDTQYF
>NA|TRBJ1-2|TRBV6-1|NA
TGTGCCAGCAGTGGAGCGGCCCCTAACTATGGCTACACCTTC
CASSGAAPNYGYTF
>NA|TRBJ1-1|TRBV6-5|TRBD1
TGTGCCAGCAGTACCTGGACAGGGGGGAACACTGAAGCTTTCTTT
CASSTWTGGNTEAFF
>NA|TRBJ2-3|TRBV7-9|NA
TGTGCCAGCAGCCAAGGACGGGAAATCACAGATACGCAGTATTTT
CASSQGREITDTQYF
>NA|TRBJ2-7|TRBV28|TRBD1
TGTGCCAGCAGTTTGACCGGGACAGGGGGGTACGAGCAGTACTTC
CASSLTGTGGYEQYF
>NA|TRBJ2-3|TRBV5-4|NA
TGTGCCAGCAGCCTAGTCGTGGGAGGCACAGATACGCAGTATTTT
CASSLVVGGTDTQYF
>NA|TRBJ2-3|TRBV11-3|TRBD2
TGTGCCAGCAGCTTAGGAGGGGGACTAGCGGCAGATACGCAGTATTTT
CASSLGGGLAADTQYF
>NA|TRBJ1-1|TRBV11-3|TRBD1
TGTGCCAGCAGCTTAGGCGGACAGGGGGTGCACGGCACTGAAGCTTTCTTT
CASSLGGQGVHGTEAFF
>few|TRBJ2-7|TRBV18|NA
TGTGCCAGCCAGGGCAGCAGCTCCTACGAGCAGTACTTC
CASQGSSSYEQYF
>NA|TRBJ2-7|TRBV5-4|TRBD2
TGTGCCAGCAGCCGACAGCGGGAGGGCGACGAGCAGTACTTC
CASSRQREGDEQYF
>NA|TRBJ1-4|TRBV9|NA
TGTGCCAGCAGCGTATCCCCGGCGGGGGGCGGTGCGACTAATGAAAAACTGTTTTTT
CASSVSPAGGGATNEKLFF
>NA|TRBJ1-2|TRBV6-5|NA
TGTGCCAGCACGGTTGCGGGGGGCGCGGGTGGCTACACCTTC
CASTVAGGAGGYTF
>NA|TRBJ1-6|TRBV19|TRBD1
TGTGCCAGTAAGGGGACAGGGAATAATTCACCCCTCCACTTT
CASKGTGNNSPLHF
>NA|TRBJ2-5|TRBV4-1|TRBD2
TGCGCCAGCAGCCAAGCTGGGACTAGCGTAGAGACCCAGTACTTC
CASSQAGTSVETQYF
>NA|TRBJ1-2|TRBV18|TRBD1
TGTGCCAGCTCACCGGACAGGGGTGATAATGGCTACACCTTC
CASSPDRGDNGYTF
>NA|TRBJ2-7|TRBV4-1|TRBD2
TGCGCCAGCAGCCAAGGTCCCGGGACTAGCGGGAGAAACGAGCAGTACTTC
CASSQGPGTSGRNEQYF
>NA|TRBJ2-7|TRBV7-3|NA
TGTGCCAGCAGCCGGGGAACACCGACTAGCTCCTACGAGCAGTACTTC
CASSRGTPTSSYEQYF
>NA|TRBJ2-1|TRBV27|TRBD2
TGTGCCAGCAGTTCCAGCGGGGGGGCCTCTAGTGAGCAGTTCTTC
CASSSSGGASSEQFF
>NA|TRBJ1-6|TRBV9|NA
TGTGCCAGCAGCGTAGATCAGGGAAGCTCCTATAATTCACCCCTCCACTTT
CASSVDQGSSYNSPLHF
>NA|TRBJ2-1|TRBV9|NA
TGTGCCAGCAGCGGGTGGCAGTCCTACAATGAGCAGTTCTTC
CASSGWQSYNEQFF